A selection of T cell receptor beta chains follows, all from one sample in a study of T cells in Graves' hyperthyroidism and ophthalmopathy. TCRdb reprocessed the multiplex PCR reads with MiXCR, giving one entry per CDR3 protein. The data hold 350,000 or so distinct CDR3 sequences, with around a fifth observed a single time. Sequencing was performed on blood. These receptors all come from a woman in her forties or fifties with Graves' hyperthyroidism. The CDR3 runs from the conserved cysteine through the conserved F or W. Fields, in order: CDR3 DNA, CDR3 protein, D gene, J gene, clone size, V gene. A D gene is named only where the DNA matches it firmly. The size of a clone is reported for some rows only, either as once, few or many, or as a class for expanded clones.

DNA: TGCGCCAGCAGCTTGGTGGGGACATTGAACACTGAAGCTTTCTTT; CDR3: CASSLVGTLNTEAFF; D: -; J: TRBJ1-1; size: many; V: TRBV5-1
DNA: TGTGCCAGCAGTTCTCCCCTCAACTCCTACGAGCAGTACTTC; CDR3: CASSSPLNSYEQYF; D: -; J: TRBJ2-7; size: -; V: TRBV6-5
DNA: TGTGCCAGCAGCTTAGCGGGGGGGCGGGACAATGAGCAGTTCTTC; CDR3: CASSLAGGRDNEQFF; D: TRBD2; J: TRBJ2-1; size: few; V: TRBV13
DNA: TGCAGTGCTAGAGTAGCTAGCGGGAGGTCAGATACGCAGTATTTT; CDR3: CSARVASGRSDTQYF; D: TRBD2; J: TRBJ2-3; size: many; V: TRBV20-1
DNA: TGCAGTGCTCGTCCTAGGACTAGTCCCCAACATGAGCAGTTCTTC; CDR3: CSARPRTSPQHEQFF; D: TRBD2; J: TRBJ2-1; size: many; V: TRBV20-1
DNA: TGTGCCAGCAGCAAAGATGGGGGATCGGAGACCCAGTACTTC; CDR3: CASSKDGGSETQYF; D: -; J: TRBJ2-5; size: many; V: TRBV11-2
DNA: TGCGCCAGCAGCTTGACAGCGGGAATAGAGACCCAGTACTTC; CDR3: CASSLTAGIETQYF; D: TRBD2; J: TRBJ2-5; size: few; V: TRBV5-1
DNA: TGTGCCAGCAGCCATGACGGGGGGACCCAGTACTTC; CDR3: CASSHDGGTQYF; D: -; J: TRBJ2-5; size: -; V: TRBV7-6
DNA: TGTGCCATCAGGTCCGGGGGGCGCGGGTACCAAGAGACCCAGTACTTC; CDR3: CAIRSGGRGYQETQYF; D: -; J: TRBJ2-5; size: -; V: TRBV10-3
DNA: TGTGCCAGCAGCTTATCCGGGACAGCTAACTATGGCTACACCTTC; CDR3: CASSLSGTANYGYTF; D: TRBD1; J: TRBJ1-2; size: many; V: TRBV7-8
DNA: TGTGCCAGCAGCCCAACACGGGTTTCTGGAAACACCATATATTTT; CDR3: CASSPTRVSGNTIYF; D: -; J: TRBJ1-3; size: -; V: TRBV11-2
DNA: TGTGCCAGCGGGGGCTACAATGAGCAGTTCTTC; CDR3: CASGGYNEQFF; D: -; J: TRBJ2-1; size: few; V: TRBV9
DNA: TGTGCCAGCACCGGGGGCGGAAGAGTAGTAAGGGGCGTGGACACCATATATTTT; CDR3: CASTGGGRVVRGVDTIYF; D: -; J: TRBJ1-3; size: few; V: TRBV7-9
DNA: TGTGCCAGCAGCCGAAAACAGGGAGCTAACTATGGCTACACCTTC; CDR3: CASSRKQGANYGYTF; D: -; J: TRBJ1-2; size: many; V: TRBV11-2
DNA: TGTGCCAGCAGACCCACGACAGGGCGTGGAGAGACCCAGTACTTC; CDR3: CASRPTTGRGETQYF; D: TRBD1; J: TRBJ2-5; size: many; V: TRBV28
DNA: TGTGCCAGCAGCCAAGCTAGCGCCCCAACCAATGAGCAGTTCTTC; CDR3: CASSQASAPTNEQFF; D: -; J: TRBJ2-1; size: -; V: TRBV3-1
DNA: TGTGCCAGCAGCCAAGACACCCGGGATGGCTACACCTTC; CDR3: CASSQDTRDGYTF; D: -; J: TRBJ1-2; size: many; V: TRBV3-1
DNA: TGTGCCAGCAGCTCTCCGACCGGGACAGGGTACGAGCAGTACTTC; CDR3: CASSSPTGTGYEQYF; D: TRBD1; J: TRBJ2-7; size: many; V: TRBV11-3
DNA: TGCAGCGTTACCGGGGGGTCGGGCAATCAGCCCCAGCATTTT; CDR3: CSVTGGSGNQPQHF; D: -; J: TRBJ1-5; size: few; V: TRBV29-1
DNA: TGCACCGTGTCTATGTCCGGTAGCACAGATACGCAGTATTTT; CDR3: CTVSMSGSTDTQYF; D: -; J: TRBJ2-3; size: many; V: TRBV20-1
DNA: TGCAGTGCTAGAGGGGGACAGAATAATCAGCCCCAGCATTTT; CDR3: CSARGGQNNQPQHF; D: TRBD1; J: TRBJ1-5; size: many; V: TRBV20-1
DNA: TGTGCCATCAAAAGTGAGGGACAGGGGCTTGGAAACACCATATATTTT; CDR3: CAIKSEGQGLGNTIYF; D: TRBD1; J: TRBJ1-3; size: many; V: TRBV10-3
DNA: TGTGCCAGCAGTACCAGGACTGCCGGGGGGACAGATACGCAGTATTTT; CDR3: CASSTRTAGGTDTQYF; D: TRBD2; J: TRBJ2-3; size: many; V: TRBV2
DNA: TGTGCCAGCAGTTTTCGACCTCTCAGCAATCAGCCCCAGCATTTT; CDR3: CASSFRPLSNQPQHF; D: -; J: TRBJ1-5; size: once; V: TRBV28
DNA: TGCAGTGCTAGCTCCCTAACTAGCGGGAGTACAGATACGCAGTATTTT; CDR3: CSASSLTSGSTDTQYF; D: TRBD2; J: TRBJ2-3; size: -; V: TRBV20-1
DNA: TGTGCCAGCAGTTACTCCCAGCGGCCCGGGAGTCCCTACGAGCAGTACTTC; CDR3: CASSYSQRPGSPYEQYF; D: -; J: TRBJ2-7; size: -; V: TRBV6-6
DNA: TGTGCCAGCAGTAAGGGGTTCTCTGGAAACACCATATATTTT; CDR3: CASSKGFSGNTIYF; D: -; J: TRBJ1-3; size: many; V: TRBV27
DNA: TGTGCCAGCAGCTTCGTTGGGCCTGGGGAACATGGGTACGAGCAGTACTTC; CDR3: CASSFVGPGEHGYEQYF; D: -; J: TRBJ2-7; size: -; V: TRBV7-3
DNA: TGCGCCAGCAGTTACGGGACAGGGAAAAATGAGCAGTTCTTC; CDR3: CASSYGTGKNEQFF; D: TRBD1; J: TRBJ2-1; size: -; V: TRBV10-1
DNA: TGTGCCAGCAGTCAAGGGACCGAGGCCACTTTTGGCTACACCTTC; CDR3: CASSQGTEATFGYTF; D: -; J: TRBJ1-2; size: many; V: TRBV27
DNA: TGCGCCAGCAGTGAGTCGCCAGGCGGCTATGGCTACACCTTC; CDR3: CASSESPGGYGYTF; D: -; J: TRBJ1-2; size: -; V: TRBV10-1
DNA: TGTGCCAGCAGCTCCAGCGGGGGGGCCAGGACCGGGGAGCTGTTTTTT; CDR3: CASSSSGGARTGELFF; D: TRBD2; J: TRBJ2-2; size: few; V: TRBV5-4
DNA: TGTGCCACCAGTGGCTCAGGGCCCGGGGAGCTGTTTTTT; CDR3: CATSGSGPGELFF; D: -; J: TRBJ2-2; size: -; V: TRBV24-1
DNA: TGTGCCAGCAGCTCGGACAGGATATACGAGCAGTACTTC; CDR3: CASSSDRIYEQYF; D: TRBD1; J: TRBJ2-7; size: many; V: TRBV7-8
DNA: TGTGCCAGCAGCTTAAACTTTGGGACAGGGAACACTGAAGCTTTCTTT; CDR3: CASSLNFGTGNTEAFF; D: TRBD1; J: TRBJ1-1; size: -; V: TRBV7-3
DNA: TGCAGCGTTGAAACCCTGGGACTAGCGGGAGACCGGGGTGAGCAGTTCTTC; CDR3: CSVETLGLAGDRGEQFF; D: TRBD2; J: TRBJ2-1; size: few; V: TRBV29-1